The 14 T cell receptor beta chains presented below share a single source sample, sequenced in a study of identical twins. Each CDR3 protein is one row after TCRdb ran MiXCR on the 5' RACE reads. The table records about 890,000 distinct CDR3 sequences, over 9% of them present only once. The data also belong to a second study, concerning yellow fever vaccine responses in identical twins.

Specimen: PBMCs. The receptors were gathered from a woman under 30 in good health.

This clonotype has ten or more counts. V usage is TRBV12-3 or TRBV12-4 and J usage is TRBJ2-2, with D perhaps matching TRBD1 or TRBD2 (5 bases each). This CDR3 contains 15 residues. V was clipped by 3 bases and J by 6 bases, with 14 bases between them. The CDR3 loop is CASSFSRVEAGELFF. The CDR3 bases are TGTGCCAGCAGTTTTTCCAGGGTGGAGGCCGGGGAGCTGTTTTTT.

The chain joins TRBV7-8 to TRBJ2-7; 8 bases are shared with TRBD2. This CDR3 has 15 residues. V lost 4 bases and J lost 7; bases outside the gene matches: 12. Germline CDR1 is SGHVS and CDR2 is FQNEAQ. CDR3 loop: CASSSKLADLGEQYF. CDR3 nucleotides: TGTGCCAGCAGCTCGAAACTAGCGGACCTGGGAGAGCAGTACTTC.

The CDR3 DNA follows: TGTGCCAGCAGTCCCCTCGCCCCGGAGCAGTTCTTC. Its protein is CASSPLAPEQFF. The gene calls are TRBV28 and TRBJ2-1; D is unresolved. The V end lost 5 bases, the J end lost 10 bases, and 12 bases lay between the germline ends. Germline CDR1 MDHEN, CDR2 SYDVKM. The CDR3 has 12 residues. Filled out from reference TRBV28 and TRBJ2-1, the complete variable domain reads DVKVTQSSRYLVKRTGEKVFLECVQDMDHENMFWYRQDPGLGLRLIYFSYDVKMKEKGDIPEGYSVSREKKERFSLILESASTNQTSMYLCASSPLAPEQFFGPGTRLTVL.

As to this clonotype: No conserved phenylalanine or tryptophan ends this CDR3, so it is likely a read error. The rearrangement uses TRBV19 and TRBJ2-7; maybe TRBD1 (5 bases). Trimming removed 4 bases from V and 2 bases from J, with 9 bases in between. This CDR3 comprises 13 residues. Germline values: CDR1 LNHDA, CDR2 SQIVND (reference sequence). The CDR3 here is CASSKDNTYEQYS. In DNA form, the CDR3 reads TGTGCCAGTAGTAAGGACAACACCTACGAGCAGTACTCC.

In this sample, this clonotype turned up a few times. CDR3 region: CASSFGRLLWGTDTQYF. CDR3 bases: TGTGCCAGCAGTTTTGGTCGGCTCCTTTGGGGCACAGATACGCAGTATTTT. This chain joins TRBV27 and TRBJ2-3, with D uncertain. Germline lookup yields CDR1 MNHEY and CDR2 SMNVEV (reference sequence). This CDR3 is built from 17 residues. Trimming pared 3 bases from V and 1 base from J, leaving 17 bases between.

The gene calls are TRBV7-2 and TRBJ2-3; 11 bases map to TRBD2. The CDR3 is made up of 15 amino acids. V gave up 3 bases and J gave up 4 bases; unmatched junction bases: 3. The germline gives CDR1 SGHTA, CDR2 FQGNSA. The CDR3 nucleotides read TGTGCCAGCAGCTTTAATAGCGGGGGGGCAGATACGCAGTATTTT. Protein: CASSFNSGGADTQYF.

This clonotype came up many times. V is TRBV20-1 and J is TRBJ2-3; TRBD2 matches at 11 bases. In germline, CDR1 is DFQATT, CDR2 SNEGSKA (reference sequence). J was trimmed by 5 bases and V by 0 bases; bases with no gene match: 4. This CDR3 is 15 amino acids long. The CDR3 loop is CSARDATSGKDTQYF. Here the CDR3 DNA reads TGCAGTGCTAGAGATGCGACTAGCGGGAAAGATACGCAGTATTTT.

This chain joins TRBV20-1 and TRBJ2-3; possibly TRBD1 for D (5 bases). Trimming stripped 5 bases from V and 2 bases from J, with 8 bases between. The length of the CDR3 is 12 residues. Germline lookup yields CDR1 DFQATT and CDR2 SNEGSKA (reference sequence). This CDR3 reads CSAPDNTDTQYF. CDR3 DNA sequence: TGCAGTGCTCCGGACAACACAGATACGCAGTATTTT.

This sequence joins TRBV2 and TRBJ2-5, with 10 bases fitting TRBD1. Unmatched junction bases numbered 15, after V lost 4 bases and J lost 10 bases. The CDR3 length is 16 residues. Germline values: CDR1 SNHLY, CDR2 FYNNEI. The CDR3 DNA sequence: TGTGCCAGCAGTGTGTTTTTTGGACAGGGGGTGAATGACCAGTACTTC. Its translation is CASSVFFGQGVNDQYF. The whole variable domain, filled in from reference TRBV2 and TRBJ2-5, reads EPEVTQTPSHQVTQMGQEVILRCVPISNHLYFYWYRQILGQKVEFLVSFYNNEISEKSEIFDDQFSVERPDGSNFTLKIRSTKLEDSAMYFCASSVFFGQGVNDQYFGPGTRLLVL.

This clonotype was seen many times. The chain couples TRBV7-9 to TRBJ1-1; 7 nucleotides agree with TRBD1. CDR1 is SEHNR and CDR2 is FQNEAQ in the germline V gene (reference sequence). V was pared by 5 bases and J by 3 bases, with 6 bases of the junction left unmatched. The CDR3 has 14 residues. The CDR3 coding sequence is TGTGCCAGCAGCGCGTACAGGGGCGACACTGAAGCTTTCTTT. Protein product: CASSAYRGDTEAFF.

This clonotype was detected ten times or more. The gene calls are TRBV29-1 and TRBJ2-7; no clear D. Germline loops: CDR1 SQVTM, CDR2 ANQGSEA. CDR3 length equals 11 residues. V lost 5 bases, J lost 5 bases, and 10 bases lay in between. The CDR3 here is CSVSWGNEQYF. The CDR3, as DNA: TGCAGCGTTAGCTGGGGTAACGAGCAGTACTTC.

The V call is TRBV19, the J call TRBJ1-1, with TRBD1 identical over 10 bases. There are 16 residues in the CDR3. Germline V gene data show CDR1 as LNHDA and CDR2 as SQIVND (reference sequence). Germline trimming cut 4 bases from V and 0 bases from J; bases unmatched to any gene: 5. CDR3 nucleotides: TGTGCCAGTAGTACCGGGACAGGGGCAATGAACACTGAAGCTTTCTTT. Translating gives CASSTGTGAMNTEAFF. The variable domain in full, with the rest retrieved from reference TRBV19 and TRBJ1-1, is DGGITQSPKYLFRKEGQNVTLSCEQNLNHDAMYWYRQDPGQGLRLIYYSQIVNDFQKGDIAEGYSVSREKKESFPLTVTSAQKNPTAFYLCASSTGTGAMNTEAFFGQGTRLTVV.

Only a few counts were recorded for this clonotype. The V gene is TRBV5-1, the J gene TRBJ2-1; possibly TRBD1 for D (5 bases). Deletions cut 1 base from V and 8 bases from J, with 16 bases between. This CDR3 contains 15 residues. Per the germline V gene, CDR1 is SGHRS and CDR2 is YFSETQ. CDR3 DNA: TGCGCCAGCAGCTTGCTGGGCAGGGATCGGGATGAGCAGTTCTTC. This codes for CASSLLGRDRDEQFF.

This clonotype was seen at least ten times. V usage is TRBV12-3 or TRBV12-4 and J usage is TRBJ2-1, with TRBD1 identical over 10 bases. V shed 4 bases and J 5 bases; nucleotides not matched to a gene: 5. There are 15 residues in the CDR3. The CDR3: CASSSGTGDHNEQFF. DNA for the CDR3: TGTGCCAGCAGTTCCGGGACAGGGGATCACAATGAGCAGTTCTTC.